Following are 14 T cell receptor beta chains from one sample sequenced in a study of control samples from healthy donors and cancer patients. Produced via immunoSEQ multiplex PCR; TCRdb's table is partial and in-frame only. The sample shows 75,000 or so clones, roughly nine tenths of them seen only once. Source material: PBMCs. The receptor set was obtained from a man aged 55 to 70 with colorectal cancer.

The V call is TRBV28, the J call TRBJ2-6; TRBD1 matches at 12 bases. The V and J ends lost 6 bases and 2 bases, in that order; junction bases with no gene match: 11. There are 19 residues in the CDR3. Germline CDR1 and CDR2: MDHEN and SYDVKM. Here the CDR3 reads CASRRPSGTGGAGANVLTF. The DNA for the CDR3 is TGTGCCAGCAGAAGACCCTCCGGGACAGGGGGCGCTGGGGCCAACGTCCTGACTTTC.

CDR3 bases: TGTGCCAGCAGTTTTGGATCCATCGGGGAGCTGTTTTTT. Amino acids: CASSFGSIGELFF. The genes are TRBV12-3 or TRBV12-4 and TRBJ2-2; D is unclear. V was pared by 3 bases and J by 7 bases, with 9 bases between. The CDR3 extends over 13 amino acids.

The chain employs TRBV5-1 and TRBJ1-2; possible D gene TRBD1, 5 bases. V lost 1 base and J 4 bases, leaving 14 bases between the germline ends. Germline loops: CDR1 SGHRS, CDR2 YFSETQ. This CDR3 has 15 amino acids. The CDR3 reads CASSLTGGVSYGYTF. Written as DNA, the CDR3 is TGCGCCAGCAGCTTGACCGGGGGGGTAAGCTATGGCTACACCTTC.

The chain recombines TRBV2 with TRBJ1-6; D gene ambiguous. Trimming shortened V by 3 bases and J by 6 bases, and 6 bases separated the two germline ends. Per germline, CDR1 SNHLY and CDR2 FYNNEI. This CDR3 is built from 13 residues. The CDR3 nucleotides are TGTGCCAGCAGTGAGGGTCCTAATTCACCCCTCCACTTT. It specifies CASSEGPNSPLHF. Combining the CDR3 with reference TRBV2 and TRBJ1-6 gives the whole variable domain EPEVTQTPSHQVTQMGQEVILRCVPISNHLYFYWYRQILGQKVEFLVSFYNNEISEKSEIFDDQFSVERPDGSNFTLKIRSTKLEDSAMYFCASSEGPNSPLHFGNGTRLTVT.

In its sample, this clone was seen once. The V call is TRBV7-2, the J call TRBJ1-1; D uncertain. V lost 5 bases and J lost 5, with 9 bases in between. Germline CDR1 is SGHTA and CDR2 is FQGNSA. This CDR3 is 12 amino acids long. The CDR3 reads CASSRGWTEAFF. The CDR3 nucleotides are TGTGCCAGCAGCCGAGGATGGACTGAAGCTTTCTTT.

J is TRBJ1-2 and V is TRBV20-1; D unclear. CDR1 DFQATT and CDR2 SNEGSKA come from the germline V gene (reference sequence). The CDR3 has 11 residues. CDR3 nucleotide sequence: TGCATGACGCCCGCGAACTATGGCTACACCTTC. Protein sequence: CMTPANYGYTF.

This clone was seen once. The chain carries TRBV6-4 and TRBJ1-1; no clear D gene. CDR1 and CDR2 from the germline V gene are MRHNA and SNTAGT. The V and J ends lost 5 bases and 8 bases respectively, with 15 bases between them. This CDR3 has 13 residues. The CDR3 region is CASSPNGRREAFF. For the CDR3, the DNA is TGTGCCAGCAGTCCCAACGGTCGACGGGAAGCTTTCTTT.

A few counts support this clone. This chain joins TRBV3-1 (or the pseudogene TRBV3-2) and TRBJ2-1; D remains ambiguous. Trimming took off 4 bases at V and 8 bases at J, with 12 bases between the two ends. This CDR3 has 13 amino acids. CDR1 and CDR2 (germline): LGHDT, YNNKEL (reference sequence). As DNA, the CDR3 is TGTGCCAGCAGCCCTAAAAGAAGCCATGAGCAGTTCTTC. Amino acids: CASSPKRSHEQFF.

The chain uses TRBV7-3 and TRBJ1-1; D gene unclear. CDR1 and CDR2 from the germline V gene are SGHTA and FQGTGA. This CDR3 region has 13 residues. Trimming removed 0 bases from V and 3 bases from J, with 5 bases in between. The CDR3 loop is CASSLTMYTEAFF. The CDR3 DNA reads TGTGCCAGCAGCTTAACGATGTACACTGAAGCTTTCTTT.

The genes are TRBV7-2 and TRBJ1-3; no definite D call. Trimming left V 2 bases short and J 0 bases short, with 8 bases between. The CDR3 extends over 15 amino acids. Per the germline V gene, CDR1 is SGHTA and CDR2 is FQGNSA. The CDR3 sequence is CASSLSTLSGNTIYF. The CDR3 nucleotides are TGTGCCAGCAGCTTATCGACACTCTCTGGAAACACCATATATTTT.

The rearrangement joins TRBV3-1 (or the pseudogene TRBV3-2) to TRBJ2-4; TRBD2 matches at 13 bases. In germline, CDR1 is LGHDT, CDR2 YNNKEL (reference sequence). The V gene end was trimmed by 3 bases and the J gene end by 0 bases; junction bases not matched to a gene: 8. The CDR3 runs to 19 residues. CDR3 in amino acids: CASSQSGTSGVLAKNIQYF. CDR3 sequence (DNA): TGTGCCAGCAGCCAGTCCGGGACTAGCGGGGTCCTAGCCAAAAACATTCAGTACTTC.

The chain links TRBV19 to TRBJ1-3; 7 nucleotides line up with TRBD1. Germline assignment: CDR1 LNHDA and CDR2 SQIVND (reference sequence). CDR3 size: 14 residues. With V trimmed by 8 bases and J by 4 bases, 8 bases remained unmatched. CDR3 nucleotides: TGTGCCAGTCAAGACAGGGCTCGGGGAAACACCATATATTTT. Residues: CASQDRARGNTIYF. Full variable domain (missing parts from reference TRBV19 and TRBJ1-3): DGGITQSPKYLFRKEGQNVTLSCEQNLNHDAMYWYRQDPGQGLRLIYYSQIVNDFQKGDIAEGYSVSREKKESFPLTVTSAQKNPTAFYLCASQDRARGNTIYFGEGSWLTVV.

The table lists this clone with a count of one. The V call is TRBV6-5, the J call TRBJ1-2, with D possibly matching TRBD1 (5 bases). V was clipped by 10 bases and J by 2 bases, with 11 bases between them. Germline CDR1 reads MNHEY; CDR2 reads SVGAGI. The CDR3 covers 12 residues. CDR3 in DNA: TGTGCCACCCGACAGACCAACTATGGCTACACCTTC. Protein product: CATRQTNYGYTF.

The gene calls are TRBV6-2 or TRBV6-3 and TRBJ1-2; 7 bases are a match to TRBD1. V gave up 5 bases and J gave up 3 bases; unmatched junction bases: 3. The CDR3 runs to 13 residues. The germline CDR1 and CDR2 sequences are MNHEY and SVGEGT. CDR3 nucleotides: TGTGCCAGCAGTGGACAGGCCGACTATGGCTACACCTTC. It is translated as CASSGQADYGYTF.